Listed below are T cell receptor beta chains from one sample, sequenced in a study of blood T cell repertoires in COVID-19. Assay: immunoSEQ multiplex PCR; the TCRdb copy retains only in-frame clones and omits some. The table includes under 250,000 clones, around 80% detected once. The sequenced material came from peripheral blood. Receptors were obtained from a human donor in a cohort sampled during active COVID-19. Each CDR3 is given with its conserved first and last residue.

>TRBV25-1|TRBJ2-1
CASSEGLAETPYNEQFF
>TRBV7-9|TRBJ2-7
CASSLQGIYEQYF
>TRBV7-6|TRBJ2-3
CASSLVSGVPTDTQYF
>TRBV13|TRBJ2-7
CASSSGIRSYEQYF
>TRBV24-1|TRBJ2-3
CATSDLGSRAELRTDTQYF
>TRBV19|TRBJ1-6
CASQRTGNSPLHF
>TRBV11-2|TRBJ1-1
CASSLQQHEAFF
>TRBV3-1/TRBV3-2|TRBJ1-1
CASSQVSAEAFF
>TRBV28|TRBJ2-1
CASSSGTSGYNEQFF
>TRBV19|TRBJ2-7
CASSFTRGAYEQYF
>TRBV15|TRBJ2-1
CATSREGQSSYNEQFF
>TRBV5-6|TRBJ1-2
CASSSSGTGGRGYTF
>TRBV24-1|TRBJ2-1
CATSDRTSGVYNEQFF
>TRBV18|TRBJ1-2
CASSPDRGYTF
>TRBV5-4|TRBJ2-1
CASSSRDRAPEQFF
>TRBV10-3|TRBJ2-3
CASMGDRATDTQYF
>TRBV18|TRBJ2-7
CASSPTRRGYEQYF
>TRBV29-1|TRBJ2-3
CSVDGLYRSTDTQYF
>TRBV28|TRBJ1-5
CASSSTGGYGNQPQHF
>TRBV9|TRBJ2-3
CASSVVAAGGPTQYF
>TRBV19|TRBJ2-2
CASRDQGAGTGELFF
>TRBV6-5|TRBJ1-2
CASRLNSRGVRGYTF
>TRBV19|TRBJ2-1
CASSIRTSPYNEQFF
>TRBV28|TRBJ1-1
CASSTSVTEAFF
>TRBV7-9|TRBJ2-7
CASSLRDYSSYEQYF
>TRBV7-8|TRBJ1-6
CASSFGGENSPLHF
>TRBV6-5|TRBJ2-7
CASSPSRQTTYEQYF
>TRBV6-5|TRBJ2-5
CASSYPGGGETQYF
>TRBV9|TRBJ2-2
CASSGRQGTGELFF
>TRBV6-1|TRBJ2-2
CASSEFPGTSLTGELFF
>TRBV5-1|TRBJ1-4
CASSLDKFNEKLFF
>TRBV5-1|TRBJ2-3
CASSSGQGSDLGTDTQYF
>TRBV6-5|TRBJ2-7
CASSYPRTASYEQYF
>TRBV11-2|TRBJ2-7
CASSSRPYEQYF
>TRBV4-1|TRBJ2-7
CASSPLTSGRNEQYF
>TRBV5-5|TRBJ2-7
CASSLGLDFYEQYF
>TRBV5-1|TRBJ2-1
CASSPPGTGKFNEQFF
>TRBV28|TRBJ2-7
CASRKTGEYEQYF